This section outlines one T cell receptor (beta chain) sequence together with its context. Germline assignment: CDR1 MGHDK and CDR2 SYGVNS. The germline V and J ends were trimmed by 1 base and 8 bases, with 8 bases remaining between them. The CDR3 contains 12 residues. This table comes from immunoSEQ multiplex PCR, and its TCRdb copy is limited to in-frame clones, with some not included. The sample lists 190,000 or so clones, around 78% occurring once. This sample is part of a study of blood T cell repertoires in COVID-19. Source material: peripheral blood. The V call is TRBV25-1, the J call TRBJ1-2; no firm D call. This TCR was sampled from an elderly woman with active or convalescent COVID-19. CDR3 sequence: CASSESPLGYTF. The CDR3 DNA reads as TGTGCCAGCAGTGAATCCCCGTTAGGCTACACCTTC.